Below, 8 T cell receptor beta chains from the same sample are listed, as sequenced in a study of T cells after posttransplantation cyclophosphamide. Profiling relied on immunoSEQ multiplex PCR, and the TCRdb table lists in-frame clones only, not all of them. In the table there are about 6,900 clones, roughly 98% of which are singletons. The sample comprised naive CD8+ T cells sorted from PBMCs. Receptor source: a woman aged 25 to 39 in good health and a related stem cell transplant donor.

The rearrangement joins TRBV27 to TRBJ2-7; 9 nucleotides align to TRBD1. CDR1 MNHEY and CDR2 SMNVEV come from the germline V gene (reference sequence). The CDR3 length is 13 residues. V trimming: 3 bases; J trimming: 7 bases; junction bases outside the gene matches: 4. CDR3 region: CASSLGQGLEQYF. Here the CDR3 DNA reads TGTGCCAGCAGTTTGGGACAGGGATTGGAGCAGTACTTC.

The gene calls are TRBV5-6 and TRBJ1-2; possibly TRBD1 for D (5 bases). The CDR3 length is 13 residues. V dropped 4 bases and J dropped 2 bases, with 9 bases sitting between them. The germline V gene has CDR1 SGHDT and CDR2 YYEEEE. The DNA of the CDR3 is TGTGCCAGCAGCCTGACAGACAACTATGGCTACACCTTC. It codes for CASSLTDNYGYTF.

J is TRBJ2-1 and V is TRBV27; 7 bases match TRBD1. The length of the CDR3 is 15 residues. V lost 5 bases and J lost 6; bases outside the gene matches: 10. Germline CDR1 reads MNHEY; CDR2 reads SMNVEV (reference sequence). The CDR3 protein is CASSRRDSQLNEQFF. CDR3 sequence (DNA): TGTGCCAGCAGTCGCCGGGACAGCCAACTCAATGAGCAGTTCTTC.

The J gene is TRBJ2-7, the V gene TRBV7-8, with 8 bases aligning to TRBD2. CDR1 and CDR2 from the germline V gene are SGHVS and FQNEAQ. The CDR3 runs to 15 residues. After removal of 3 bases from V and 2 bases from J, the junction contained 6 bases not matched to a gene. This CDR3 reads CASSFRSGEPYEQYF. The DNA of the CDR3 is TGTGCCAGCAGCTTTCGTAGCGGGGAGCCCTACGAGCAGTACTTC.

This chain joins TRBV11-2 and TRBJ2-7; 8 bases map to TRBD1. The germline V gene encodes CDR1 SGHAT and CDR2 FQNNGV. V was pared by 6 bases and J by 2 bases, with 6 bases of the junction left unmatched. This CDR3 is built from 14 residues. CDR3 coding DNA: TGTGCCAGCAGTGTCGGGACAGGTCCCTACGAGCAGTACTTC. As protein: CASSVGTGPYEQYF.

The CDR3 is CASSFTGGGYTF. The CDR3 DNA reads TGTGCCAGCAGTTTCACAGGGGGAGGCTACACCTTC. This rearrangement joins TRBV27 to TRBJ1-2, with 8 bases fitting TRBD1. The CDR3 sequence is 12 residues long. The V and J ends lost 3 bases and 8 bases, in that order; junction bases with no gene match: 2. CDR1 is MNHEY and CDR2 is SMNVEV in the germline V gene (reference sequence).

In this sample, this clone turned up once. This specimen includes other DNA sequences encoding the same CDR3. The V call is TRBV5-1, the J call TRBJ1-6; TRBD1 is a possible D gene (6 bases). The ends were cut back, 2 bases at V and 9 bases at J, with 21 bases in the middle. Germline assignment: CDR1 SGHRS and CDR2 YFSETQ. This CDR3 has 17 residues. The CDR3 bases are TGCGCCAGCAGCTTAGACGACCCGACAGGTCTTAGTTCACCCCTCCACTTT. As protein: CASSLDDPTGLSSPLHF.

This sequence joins TRBV6-5 and TRBJ2-1; 9 positions match TRBD1. Germline V gene lookup returns CDR1 MNHEY and CDR2 SVGAGI. The CDR3 loop spans 16 amino acids. J was trimmed by 4 bases and V by 2 bases; bases with no gene match: 6. CDR3 region: CASSYDGTGLYNEQFF. CDR3 nucleotide sequence: TGTGCCAGCAGTTACGACGGGACAGGGTTATACAATGAGCAGTTCTTC.